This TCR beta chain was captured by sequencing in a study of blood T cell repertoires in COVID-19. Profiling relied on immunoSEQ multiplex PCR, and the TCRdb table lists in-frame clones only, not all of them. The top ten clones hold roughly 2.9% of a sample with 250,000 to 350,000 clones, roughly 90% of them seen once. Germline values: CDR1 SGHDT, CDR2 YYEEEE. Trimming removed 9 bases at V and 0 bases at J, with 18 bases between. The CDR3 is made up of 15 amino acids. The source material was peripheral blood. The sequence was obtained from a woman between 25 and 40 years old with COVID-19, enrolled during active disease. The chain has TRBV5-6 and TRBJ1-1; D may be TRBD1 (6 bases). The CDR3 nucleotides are TGTGCCACCCAACTCCGGGGGGGCATGAACACTGAAGCTTTCTTT. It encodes CATQLRGGMNTEAFF.